This TCR beta chain was sequenced during a study of shared clonotypes between healthy human individuals. CD8 cells regarded as naive lacked CD45RO, were positively chosen for CCR7, and omitted terminally differentiated effector memory CD45RA+ cells. V gave up 0 bases and J gave up 1 base, with 17 bases separating them. The CDR3 extends over 19 amino acids. Germline V gene data show CDR1 as SGHKS and CDR2 as YYEKEE (reference sequence). Every immunoSEQ plate was one replicate of a subset's evenly spread DNA. Profiled with immunoSEQ multiplex PCR; TCRdb holds only in-frame clones, not every one. The table records 1.5 million to 2.5 million clones, less than 95% of them present only once.

What was sequenced was naive CD8+ T cells sorted from blood. The clonotype originates from a man between 18 and 29 years old in good health. The chain carries TRBV5-5 and TRBJ2-6; D might be TRBD2 (5 bases). The CDR3 coding sequence is TGTGCCAGCAGCTTGGCCTCGGCACTAGGATATTCTGGGGCCAACGTCCTGACTTTC. Translating gives CASSLASALGYSGANVLTF.